This TCR beta chain was identified in a study of shared clonotypes between healthy human individuals. Overall study findings and caveats: Sampling used blood alone; tissue repertoires probably differ.

Details on this clone: Its target is unknown.

The assay was immunoSEQ multiplex PCR, and TCRdb's table has in-frame clones only and misses some. Of about 2.1 million clones listed, over 85% are singletons. In germline, CDR1 is MNHNS, CDR2 SASEGT. V was trimmed by 7 bases and J by 5 bases, leaving 17 bases between them. The length of the CDR3 is 14 residues. In the naive CD8 group, cells lacked CD45RO and were positively selected for CCR7, so terminally differentiated effector memory CD45RA+ cells were left out. The TCR was taken from a man aged 18 to 35 in good health. Some clones in this sample may be carry-over from other donors' samples. This chain uses TRBV6-1 with TRBJ1-2, with no clear D. Specimen: naive CD8+ T cells from PBMCs. The CDR3 sequence is CASNGWTYSYGYTF. In DNA, the CDR3 is TGTGCCAGCAACGGGTGGACCTATTCGTATGGCTACACCTTC.